These T cell receptor beta chains were read from a single sample in a study of T cell repertoires in cytomegalovirus infection. TCRdb recomputed calls from the reads with MiXCR, one row per CDR3 protein. The table has around 900,000 distinct CDR3 sequences, around 30% seen once. No cognate antigen is known for these TCRs. The material sequenced was cultured CD8+ T cells from PBMCs, taken from culture after CMV antigen stimulation. Every receptor here comes from a human donor in good health (CMV status not recorded). Some clones in this sample may be carry-over from other donors' samples. Each CDR3 is given with its conserved first and last residue. Each record gives: J gene, V gene, D gene, clone size, CDR3 DNA, CDR3 protein. The D gene is left open where the match is weak. Not all rows give a size; the values are once, few, many and, for expanded clones, a class.

j_call: TRBJ1-5; v_call: TRBV12-3/TRBV12-4; d_call: .; clone_size: few; cdr3_nt: TGTGCCAGCAGTTTAGAAGTCGGCTTGGTGGGCAATCAGCCCCAGCATTTT; cdr3_aa: CASSLEVGLVGNQPQHF
j_call: TRBJ2-3; v_call: TRBV18; d_call: .; clone_size: .; cdr3_nt: TGTGCCAGCTTCAGGGAATTGTCCACAGATACGCAGTATTTT; cdr3_aa: CASFRELSTDTQYF
j_call: TRBJ1-1; v_call: TRBV6-4; d_call: .; clone_size: once; cdr3_nt: TGTGCCAGCAGTGAAAGGGATAGCGTGAACACTGAAGCTTTCTTT; cdr3_aa: CASSERDSVNTEAFF
j_call: TRBJ2-1; v_call: TRBV27; d_call: TRBD1; clone_size: .; cdr3_nt: TGTGCCAGCAGTGGGACAGGGTTCCACAATGAGCAGTTCTTC; cdr3_aa: CASSGTGFHNEQFF
j_call: TRBJ1-6; v_call: TRBV25-1; d_call: TRBD1; clone_size: .; cdr3_nt: TGTGCCAGCAGTGATCTCGGACAGGGGCGCGGACCCCTCCACTTT; cdr3_aa: CASSDLGQGRGPLHF
j_call: TRBJ1-2; v_call: TRBV10-1; d_call: .; clone_size: .; cdr3_nt: TGCGCCAGCAGTGCAAACAGGGTTATTGGCTACACCTTC; cdr3_aa: CASSANRVIGYTF
j_call: TRBJ1-3; v_call: TRBV20-1; d_call: .; clone_size: .; cdr3_nt: TGCAGTGCTCGCGCCGGGACATGGGGCATGGGAAACACCATATATTTT; cdr3_aa: CSARAGTWGMGNTIYF
j_call: TRBJ2-5; v_call: TRBV7-9; d_call: TRBD2; clone_size: many; cdr3_nt: TGTGCCAGCAGCCCCACTAGCGGGGGGACCCAGTACTTC; cdr3_aa: CASSPTSGGTQYF
j_call: TRBJ2-5; v_call: TRBV2; d_call: TRBD2; clone_size: .; cdr3_nt: TGTGCCAGCAGTGAACAGCGGGGGCCCCAAGAGACCCAGTACTTC; cdr3_aa: CASSEQRGPQETQYF
j_call: TRBJ1-1; v_call: TRBV6-1; d_call: .; clone_size: few; cdr3_nt: TGTGCCAGCATCATAGGGATAGGGAGAACTGAAGCTTTCTTT; cdr3_aa: CASIIGIGRTEAFF
j_call: TRBJ1-1; v_call: TRBV7-6; d_call: TRBD1; clone_size: many; cdr3_nt: TGTGCCAGTACCATGACAGGGGATGGAATTAAGAACACTGAAGCTTTCTTT; cdr3_aa: CASTMTGDGIKNTEAFF
j_call: TRBJ2-5; v_call: TRBV7-9; d_call: TRBD1; clone_size: once; cdr3_nt: TGTGCCAGCAGCTTAGGGGCGCAGGGGGTACAAGAGACCCAGTACTTC; cdr3_aa: CASSLGAQGVQETQYF
j_call: TRBJ1-5; v_call: TRBV28; d_call: .; clone_size: few; cdr3_nt: TGTGCCAGCAGTTCTGTGGGGATTGACTGGAATCAGCCCCAGCATTTT; cdr3_aa: CASSSVGIDWNQPQHF
j_call: TRBJ1-3; v_call: TRBV27; d_call: .; clone_size: few; cdr3_nt: TGTGCCAGCAGTTTATCTAGGGCCCTCTCTGGAAACACCATATATTTT; cdr3_aa: CASSLSRALSGNTIYF